This T cell receptor (beta chain) was documented in a study of PD-L1 blockade in urothelial cancer listed by TCRdb under 2017. Background for the entire study: Therapy was started at some point between 2013 and 2015 for all patients, and atezolizumab 1,200 mg was administered intravenously every 3 weeks. Pretreatment blood TCR-seq was available for about 28 patients, at least one posttreatment blood collection was obtained for approximately 25 patients, and tumor TCR-seq was available for approximately 25 patients. The study was an exploratory multi-omic analysis of somatic, immune and clinical correlates of response to PD-L1 blockade with atezolizumab in urothelial cancer. Blood samples gave median yields of approximately 130,000 T cells and over 80,000 unique TCRs, along with a median clonality of 0.080. Progression-free survival longer than 6 months counted as durable clinical benefit, and TCR features were additionally tested against both progression-free and overall survival. Patients had an ECOG performance status of 0 or 1 and had received between 0 and 3 prior chemotherapy regimens. Blood samples were analyzed at two time points: 3 weeks after treatment start (second dose) and 6 weeks after treatment start. Durable clinical benefit was achieved by nine patients but not by the remaining 20. Pretreatment tumor samples, along with matched peripheral blood serially collected before and after atezolizumab treatment, were subjected to TCR sequencing. About nine tenths of the roughly 29 patients were males with bladder-origin urothelial cancer, and about 65% of the roughly 29 reported a prior smoking history. In the same patients, whole exome sequencing and RNA sequencing of pretreatment tumors were performed in addition to TCR sequencing. Broad study findings and their caveats: A pretreatment peripheral blood TCR clonality below the median was linked to improved progression-free and overall survival. Patients with durable benefit showed greater expansion of tumor-associated TCR clones in peripheral blood 3 weeks after starting treatment (n ≈ 23, p = 0.022). Small sample size (n ≈ 29) and many exploratory analyses mean the results are intended to be hypothesis-generating.

A total of under 30 patients with locally advanced or metastatic urothelial carcinoma, treated at Memorial Sloan Kettering on a trial protocol, made up the cohort. Peripheral blood mononuclear cells were collected pretreatment and during treatment, at between 1 and 8 total time points per patient. The Qiagen DNeasy Blood extraction kit was used to purify genomic DNA from total PBMCs and tumor samples. PBMCs were collected pretreatment and during treatment, and were isolated and stored as previously described. With respect to this clone: The antigen it recognizes is unknown. No much larger clone exists at a distance of one base, and base qualities are not known.

For CDR1 and CDR2, the germline V gene (reference sequence) lists GTSNPN and SVGIG. V lost 3 bases and J lost 2 bases; the stretch between them is 10 bases long. Counted from cysteine to phenylalanine, this CDR3 has 13 amino acids. The entry retains the CDR3 DNA only, 39 bases that are in frame from base 1. To estimate absolute template abundance from read counts, synthetic TCR analog templates were spiked into each PCR. The immunoSEQ assay used bias-controlled V and J gene primers to amplify TCRbeta CDR3 regions from genomic DNA. Sequencing of rearranged TCRbeta segments was done at approximately 20X coverage. The study's processing was this. Clustering was used to correct sequencing errors, and CDR3s were annotated against IMGT so that V, D and J genes could be assigned. Out-of-frame and stop-codon sequences were excluded, and only productive TCRbeta rearrangements were used in downstream analyses. Clonality was calculated as one minus the Shannon entropy normalized by the log of the number of unique productive sequences. Clones differing between time points or between blood and tumor were identified using Fisher's exact test with Benjamini-Hochberg correction, with an adjusted p below 0.01 applied as the threshold. TCRdb carries this immuneACCESS record with in-frame sequences only. Its versions omit some clonotypes, under half of them owing to an unresolved V gene in the studies checked, with the rest unexplained. V and J calls and clone size are given by that table; D and trimming were obtained from the DNA. The sample table holds under 40,000 clones, of which 75% to 90% were seen once. More than 3% of the sample is held by the ten biggest clonotypes.

Recombination joined TRBV30 with TRBJ1-2; a tentative D call is TRBD1 (6 bases match). The specimen comprised PBMCs, sampled around atezolizumab (anti-PD-L1) treatment. The clonotype was recovered from a man between 50 and 59 years old with urothelial cancer. The base sequence is TGTGCCTGGAGCCCGGACAGCAACTATGGCTACACCTTC. This encodes CAWSPDSNYGYTF.